The T cell receptor (beta chain) under discussion was sequenced for a study of cytomegalovirus exposure and HLA in healthy donors. J lost 3 bases, V lost 5 bases, and 14 bases had no gene match. CDR1 is SQVTM and CDR2 is ANQGSEA in the germline V gene. The CDR3 spans 16 residues. Points on this clone: Its antigen is undetermined.

Study-wide results and limits: As confirmed in vitro, three CMV-associated chains were specific for CMV antigens.

The protocol was immunoSEQ multiplex PCR, while the TCRdb copy is restricted to in-frame clones and leaves out a portion. The repertoire includes about 110,000 clones, approximately 85% of them detected once, and around 3% sits in the top ten. This TCR derives from a woman between 18 and 29 years old in good health and CMV-seronegative. The chain employs TRBV29-1 and TRBJ1-2; 8 positions match TRBD1. Specimen: PBMCs. The CDR3 loop is CSVIGQGSLGDYGYTF. CDR3 in DNA: TGCAGCGTTATTGGACAGGGCTCCCTAGGTGACTATGGCTACACCTTC.